Listed here are 14 T cell receptor beta chains from one sample, sequenced in a study of blood T cell repertoires in COVID-19. TCRdb keeps only in-frame clones here, not all; method: immunoSEQ multiplex PCR. Here the sample spans around 300,000 clones, roughly nine tenths being singletons. Source material: peripheral blood. Receptors were obtained from a man aged 18 to 35 with active or convalescent COVID-19.

The genes are TRBV5-6 and TRBJ1-4; no clear D gene. Trimming removed 2 bases from V and 6 bases from J, with 20 bases in between. The CDR3 contains 17 residues. CDR1 and CDR2 from the germline V gene are SGHDT and YYEEEE. CDR3 region: CASSFLGGRGADEKLFF. CDR3 DNA sequence: TGTGCCAGCAGCTTTCTCGGTGGTCGGGGTGCCGATGAAAAACTGTTTTTT.

The chain couples TRBV9 to TRBJ1-2; TRBD1 might be the D (5 bases). The germline gives CDR1 SGDLS, CDR2 YYNGEE. V lost 3 bases and J lost 0, with 12 bases in between. The CDR3 extends over 15 amino acids. CDR3 amino acids: CASSALGASNYGYTF. In DNA form, the CDR3 reads TGTGCCAGCAGCGCACTTGGGGCGTCTAACTATGGCTACACCTTC.

The chain combines TRBV15 with TRBJ2-2, with 7 bases aligning to TRBD1. V lost 0 bases, J lost 1 base, and 5 bases stayed unmatched. The CDR3 is 17 amino acids. In germline, CDR1 is LNHNV, CDR2 YYDKDF (reference sequence). CDR3 DNA sequence: TGTGCCACCAGCAGAGACCCAAGACAGGGGAACACCGGGGAGCTGTTTTTT. Translating it yields CATSRDPRQGNTGELFF.

The chain is built from TRBV5-6 and TRBJ1-1; 7 bases are a match to TRBD1. The CDR3 has 15 amino acids. Germline lookup yields CDR1 SGHDT and CDR2 YYEEEE. Germline trimming cut 4 bases from V and 4 bases from J; bases unmatched to any gene: 10. The DNA for the CDR3 is TGTGCCAGCAGCCCGCTGACAGGGATGACCACTGAAGCTTTCTTT. Translating gives CASSPLTGMTTEAFF.

The V gene is TRBV7-9, the J gene TRBJ1-5; no clear D gene. The V gene lost 5 bases and the J gene lost 3 bases, with 14 bases spanning the gap. Germline lookup yields CDR1 SEHNR and CDR2 FQNEAQ (reference sequence). CDR3 length: 15 amino acids. This CDR3 reads CASSPSGAPNQPQHF. The DNA for the CDR3 is TGTGCCAGCAGCCCGTCGGGAGCGCCCAATCAGCCCCAGCATTTT.

The genes are TRBV7-2 and TRBJ1-1, with 9 bases fitting TRBD1. The CDR3 length is 14 residues. Germline V gene data show CDR1 as SGHTA and CDR2 as FQGNSA. The V segment lost 3 bases and the J segment 6 bases; nucleotides outside the gene matches: 5. The DNA of the CDR3 is TGTGCCAGCAGCTTCGGCGACAGGGGGGCTGAAGCTTTCTTT. Translating it yields CASSFGDRGAEAFF.

V is TRBV7-6 and J is TRBJ2-5; D is perhaps TRBD1 (6 bases). The CDR3 length is 11 residues. Germline V gives CDR1 SGHVS, CDR2 FNYEAQ. Trimming cost V 10 bases and J 5 bases, with 11 bases left between them. The CDR3, as DNA: TGTGCCACAGGGGTTGGGGAGACCCAGTACTTC. It specifies CATGVGETQYF.

This clone has ten or more counts. V and J are TRBV12-3 or TRBV12-4 and TRBJ1-1, with D possibly TRBD1 on 5 matching bases. There are 13 residues in the CDR3. Trimming left V 7 bases short and J 10 bases short, with 19 bases between. The chain's CDR3 is CASIEAQGEPAFF. In DNA, the CDR3 is TGTGCCAGCATCGAGGCGCAGGGTGAACCAGCTTTCTTT.

The rearrangement links TRBV6-5 to TRBJ1-4, with TRBD1 as a possible D gene (5 bases). In germline, CDR1 is MNHEY, CDR2 SVGAGI. V was cut by 10 bases and J by 8 bases, with 11 bases left in between. The CDR3 is 11 amino acids. CDR3 sequence (DNA): TGTGCCACCGGACATTTGGAAAAACTGTTTTTT. The encoded protein is CATGHLEKLFF.

V usage is TRBV7-6 and J usage is TRBJ2-2; a weak D match, TRBD2 (6 bases). The CDR3 is 16 residues long. CDR1 is SGHVS and CDR2 is FNYEAQ in the germline V gene. Trimming removed 1 base from V and 8 bases from J, with 17 bases in between. CDR3 in amino acids: CASSLGVLAKLGELFF. In nucleotides, the CDR3 is TGTGCCAGCAGCTTAGGGGTCCTAGCGAAACTAGGGGAGCTGTTTTTT.

This sequence joins TRBV7-9 and TRBJ1-2; 10 bases fit TRBD1. The CDR3 covers 13 residues. The J segment lost 2 bases and the V segment lost 10 bases, leaving 4 bases of the junction unmatched. Germline V gene lookup returns CDR1 SEHNR and CDR2 FQNEAQ (reference sequence). CDR3 sequence reads: CATSDRGNYGYTF. CDR3 coding DNA: TGTGCCACCTCGGACAGGGGGAACTATGGCTACACCTTC.

The chain links TRBV6-2 or TRBV6-3 to TRBJ1-2; D not certain. Deletions cut 0 bases from V and 4 bases from J, with 15 bases between. This CDR3 spans 16 amino acids. Germline CDR1 and CDR2: MNHEY and SVGEGT. The CDR3 bases are TGTGCCAGCAGTTACTCGAAAACGGGGAACCGCTATGGCTACACCTTC. It codes for CASSYSKTGNRYGYTF.

This clone was seen just once. DNA for the CDR3: TGCGCCAGCAGCATAGCGGGACAGGGGTACGAGCAGTACTTC. This gives the protein CASSIAGQGYEQYF. The chain has TRBV5-1 and TRBJ2-7, with 10 bases matching TRBD1. Germline values: CDR1 SGHRS, CDR2 YFSETQ. The CDR3 is 14 amino acids. The junction had 5 bases not matched to a gene; V was cut back by 4 bases and J by 4 bases.

This chain connects TRBV9 to TRBJ2-3, with D unresolved. Germline values: CDR1 SGDLS, CDR2 YYNGEE. The ends were cut back, 4 bases at V and 6 bases at J, with 12 bases in the middle. This CDR3 has 13 residues. The CDR3 sequence is CASSPRGLDTQYF. The CDR3 coding sequence is TGTGCCAGCAGCCCCCGAGGCCTGGATACGCAGTATTTT.